The rows below give T cell receptor beta chains drawn from one sample of a study of control samples from healthy donors and cancer patients. Some clones are missing from TCRdb's copy, which holds only in-frame ones; the method was immunoSEQ multiplex PCR. The sample lists some 87,000 clones; approximately 82% were seen once. Sequenced input: PBMCs. The origin of the receptors is a man aged 55 to 70 with head and neck cancer. CDR3s include the opening cysteine and the closing phenylalanine or tryptophan. The D gene is left open where the match is weak. Clone size, where shown, is once, few, many, or a class for clones that have expanded.

j_call v_call d_call clone_size cdr3_nt cdr3_aa
TRBJ2-3 TRBV5-1 TRBD2 . TGCGCCAGCAGCCCAAGACTAGCGGGGGGTTACACAGATACGCAGTATTTT CASSPRLAGGYTDTQYF
TRBJ2-3 TRBV3-1/TRBV3-2 . . TGTGCCAGCAGCCAAGTTTTAGGCGGTACTAGCACAGATACGCAGTATTTT CASSQVLGGTSTDTQYF
TRBJ2-7 TRBV6-5 . . TGTGCCAGCAGTTACGGTCGGGGGGCCGGCGAGCAGTACTTC CASSYGRGAGEQYF
TRBJ1-6 TRBV27 . . TGTGCCAGCAGTACACAATACGCCCGGAATTCACCCCTCCACTTT CASSTQYARNSPLHF
TRBJ2-5 TRBV5-1 TRBD2 . TGCGCCAGCAGCCTGGGGGGGGATCGGGAGACCCAGTACTTC CASSLGGDRETQYF
TRBJ2-3 TRBV15 TRBD2 . TGTGCCACCCGTCTAGCGGACACAGATACGCAGTATTTT CATRLADTDTQYF
TRBJ2-5 TRBV5-1 TRBD2 . TGCGCCAGCAGCCGGCGGCCTAGCGGGGAGTACCAAGAGACCCAGTACTTC CASSRRPSGEYQETQYF
TRBJ2-3 TRBV19 . once TGTGCCAGTACTTCCTCAGGACGTGGCACAGATACGCAGTATTTT CASTSSGRGTDTQYF
TRBJ2-7 TRBV28 . . TGTGCCAGCCAGTTTAACAGCCAATACGAGCAGTACTTC CASQFNSQYEQYF
TRBJ2-7 TRBV6-6 TRBD1 once TGTGCCAGCAGCGATAACCCGGGACAGGGGGCTCGTTGGCAGTACTTC CASSDNPGQGARWQYF
TRBJ2-1 TRBV24-1 . few TGTGCCACCAGTGATTCCCTAGCCGGTGAGCAGTTCTTC CATSDSLAGEQFF
TRBJ2-1 TRBV12-3/TRBV12-4 . . TGTGCCAGCAGTCCTTTCGCAGGGCATGAGCAGTTCTTC CASSPFAGHEQFF
TRBJ1-4 TRBV7-9 . . TGTGCCAGCAGCTTAGGGACAGTTGAAAAACTGTTTTTT CASSLGTVEKLFF
TRBJ1-3 TRBV3-1/TRBV3-2 . few TGTGCCAGCAGCCAATCAGGGTCTGGAAACACCATATATTTT CASSQSGSGNTIYF
TRBJ2-7 TRBV7-9 TRBD1 . TGTGCCAGCAGCTTAAGCGAGACAGGGTGGAACGAGCAGTACTTC CASSLSETGWNEQYF
TRBJ2-7 TRBV18 TRBD2 . TGTGCCAGCTCACCAACCCAGCGGGGTGCCTCCTACGAGCAGTACTTC CASSPTQRGASYEQYF
TRBJ2-3 TRBV4-1 . . TGCGCCAGCAGCCTGACTGCGGAAACCACAGATACGCAGTATTTT CASSLTAETTDTQYF
TRBJ1-1 TRBV27 . . TGTGCCAGTGCGGGGGAGGGGCTAAGGACTGAAGCTTTCTTT CASAGEGLRTEAFF
TRBJ1-2 TRBV28 . . TGTGCCGCCCAGGGAGCGAGTCAGGCCAGGCGATATGGCTACACCTTC CAAQGASQARRYGYTF